The sequence of this TCR beta chain was determined in a study of monozygotic twins with inflammatory bowel disease. Study observations and caveats: Among patients, repertoires may have gained variability from differing immunosuppressive treatments.

Details on this clonotype: Its antigen is unidentified.

Eight cDNA synthesis reactions were run for every sample. UMIs that had a 6-nucleotide sample barcode were put in using template switching. Each CDR3 protein gets one entry in TCRdb, which reprocessed the 5' RACE reads and gives no DNA. Its clone listing holds about 380,000 distinct CDR3 sequences. CDR3 size: 16 residues. Germline CDR1 SGHTA, CDR2 FQGNSA. Whole blood served as the source of total RNA, and no T cell sorting took place. The origin of this receptor is a human donor with ulcerative colitis or Crohn's disease, or a healthy co-twin of an affected twin (not recorded which). The material sequenced was blood. The chain carries TRBV7-2 and TRBJ2-7; the D gene TCRdb calls, TRBD2, cannot be checked with no DNA. CDR3 loop: CASSPPGLAESYEQYF. The full variable domain, with the rest looked up from reference TRBV7-2 and TRBJ2-7, is GAGVSQSPSNKVTEKGKDVELRCDPISGHTALYWYRQSLGQGLEFLIYFQGNSAPDKSGLPSDRFSAERTGGSVSTLTIQRTQQEDSAVYLCASSPPGLAESYEQYFGPGTRLTVT.